This is a list of T cell receptor beta chains from one sample in a study of radiotherapy plus CTLA-4 blockade in lung cancer. Profiled with immunoSEQ multiplex PCR; TCRdb holds only in-frame clones, not every one. This table has 89,000 or so clones, 75% to 90% appearing once. This material consisted of peripheral blood, taken from a patient treated with radiotherapy plus ipilimumab. These receptors all stem from a human donor with non-small cell lung cancer who had a partial response to radiotherapy plus ipilimumab. CDR3s include the opening cysteine and the closing phenylalanine or tryptophan. Each record gives: V gene, J gene, D gene, clone size, CDR3 DNA, CDR3 protein. A D gene is named only where the DNA matches it firmly. For some rows the clone size is stated as once, few or many, or as a class when expanded; others skip it.

v_gene: TRBV9
j_gene: TRBJ2-1
d_gene: TRBD2
abundance: -
CDR3nt: TGTGCCAGCAGCGTCTTAGCGGGAGGGTCTAGCTCCTACAATGAGCAGTTCTTC
CDR3aa: CASSVLAGGSSSYNEQFF

v_gene: TRBV19
j_gene: TRBJ2-3
d_gene: TRBD2
abundance: -
CDR3nt: TGTGCCAGTAGTCCGCGGGAGGGCTATACGCAGTATTTT
CDR3aa: CASSPREGYTQYF

v_gene: TRBV12-5
j_gene: TRBJ2-1
d_gene: TRBD2
abundance: -
CDR3nt: TGTGCTAGTGGTTTGGTATGGACTAGCGGGAGAGCGGGGTACAATGAGCAGTTCTTC
CDR3aa: CASGLVWTSGRAGYNEQFF

v_gene: TRBV14
j_gene: TRBJ2-7
d_gene: TRBD2
abundance: -
CDR3nt: TGTGCCAGCAGCCAAGAGGGGATGTTAGGGTTCCGAGCGGGAGGTTTTTACGAGCAGTACTTC
CDR3aa: CASSQEGMLGFRAGGFYEQYF

v_gene: TRBV29-1
j_gene: TRBJ2-3
d_gene: TRBD2
abundance: -
CDR3nt: TGTAGCATTGAAGGGGCGGGAGGGCGGGCAGATACGCAGTATTTT
CDR3aa: CSIEGAGGRADTQYF

v_gene: TRBV18
j_gene: TRBJ2-7
d_gene: -
abundance: -
CDR3nt: TGTGCCAGCTCTAGAGGACAGAGCTCCTACGAGCAGTACTTC
CDR3aa: CASSRGQSSYEQYF

v_gene: TRBV7-3
j_gene: TRBJ2-1
d_gene: -
abundance: -
CDR3nt: TGTGCCAGCAGCCCCTCGGCGGAGAAAACCTACAATGAGCAGTTCTTC
CDR3aa: CASSPSAEKTYNEQFF

v_gene: TRBV11-3
j_gene: TRBJ1-1
d_gene: TRBD1
abundance: -
CDR3nt: TGTGCCAGCAGCCGAGAGGGTGGGACAGGGAACACTGAAGCTTTCTTT
CDR3aa: CASSREGGTGNTEAFF

v_gene: TRBV2
j_gene: TRBJ1-3
d_gene: -
abundance: -
CDR3nt: TGTGCCAGCAGAGAGTTTGGAAACACCATATATTTT
CDR3aa: CASREFGNTIYF

v_gene: TRBV23-1
j_gene: TRBJ2-5
d_gene: TRBD1
abundance: -
CDR3nt: TGCGCCAGCGGCCTACAGGGGGAGGTGGATGGGACCCAGTACTTC
CDR3aa: CASGLQGEVDGTQYF

v_gene: TRBV7-3
j_gene: TRBJ2-5
d_gene: -
abundance: -
CDR3nt: TGTGCCAGCAGCTTGGGAGTTGGAGAGACCCAGTACTTC
CDR3aa: CASSLGVGETQYF

v_gene: TRBV7-2
j_gene: TRBJ2-2
d_gene: -
abundance: -
CDR3nt: TGTGCCAGCAGCTTAAAGGGACTTTTGACCGGGGAGCTGTTTTTT
CDR3aa: CASSLKGLLTGELFF

v_gene: TRBV7-9
j_gene: TRBJ1-1
d_gene: -
abundance: -
CDR3nt: TGTGCCAGCGCTTCGAGTTACAGGGACACTGAAGCTTTCTTT
CDR3aa: CASASSYRDTEAFF

v_gene: TRBV27
j_gene: TRBJ2-5
d_gene: TRBD2
abundance: -
CDR3nt: TGTGCCAGCAGTCTAGGACTAGCGGGAAGAGAGACCCAGTACTTC
CDR3aa: CASSLGLAGRETQYF

v_gene: TRBV5-4
j_gene: TRBJ2-5
d_gene: TRBD1
abundance: once
CDR3nt: TGTGCCAGCACCCGGACAGGGAACCAAGAGACCCAGTACTTC
CDR3aa: CASTRTGNQETQYF

v_gene: TRBV2
j_gene: TRBJ2-1
d_gene: -
abundance: -
CDR3nt: TGTGCCAGCAGGACGGGGAAGTTCGGGGACACTGAGCAGTTCTTC
CDR3aa: CASRTGKFGDTEQFF

v_gene: TRBV30
j_gene: TRBJ1-2
d_gene: -
abundance: -
CDR3nt: TGTGCCTGGAGGGTGGGGGCAGTACATTTCTATGGCTACACCTTC
CDR3aa: CAWRVGAVHFYGYTF

v_gene: TRBV10-3
j_gene: TRBJ2-5
d_gene: TRBD2
abundance: few
CDR3nt: TGTGCCAGCGCGGGGGGCTCTCAGCGGGAGGAACAAGAGACCCAGTACTTC
CDR3aa: CASAGGSQREEQETQYF

v_gene: TRBV2
j_gene: TRBJ2-5
d_gene: -
abundance: -
CDR3nt: TGTGCCAGCAGTGCCAGGATACAAGAGACCCAGTACTTC
CDR3aa: CASSARIQETQYF

v_gene: TRBV6-5
j_gene: TRBJ1-2
d_gene: -
abundance: -
CDR3nt: TGTGCCAGCACCGGTAATAACTATGGCTACACCTTC
CDR3aa: CASTGNNYGYTF

v_gene: TRBV30
j_gene: TRBJ1-3
d_gene: -
abundance: -
CDR3nt: TGTGCCTGGACCCCCCCGGGGGGGGGCGCGGGTGGAAACACCATATATTTT
CDR3aa: CAWTPPGGGAGGNTIYF

v_gene: TRBV29-1
j_gene: TRBJ1-2
d_gene: TRBD1
abundance: -
CDR3nt: TGCAGCGTGGACAGGGTCTATGGCTACACCTTC
CDR3aa: CSVDRVYGYTF

v_gene: TRBV7-9
j_gene: TRBJ1-1
d_gene: -
abundance: -
CDR3nt: TGTGCCAGCAGCTTAACAGGGAACACTGAAGCTTTCTTT
CDR3aa: CASSLTGNTEAFF

v_gene: TRBV5-1
j_gene: TRBJ2-7
d_gene: TRBD1
abundance: -
CDR3nt: TGCGCCAGCAGCACTACAGGGGGCAAATACGAGCAGTACTTC
CDR3aa: CASSTTGGKYEQYF

v_gene: TRBV14
j_gene: TRBJ1-2
d_gene: -
abundance: -
CDR3nt: TGTGCCAGCAGCCTTATCGGGACAAACAACTATGGCTACACCTTC
CDR3aa: CASSLIGTNNYGYTF

v_gene: TRBV4-3
j_gene: TRBJ1-2
d_gene: TRBD1
abundance: few
CDR3nt: TGCGCCAGCAGCCAATTACAGGGGACCCCTAACTATGGCTACACCTTC
CDR3aa: CASSQLQGTPNYGYTF

v_gene: TRBV5-1
j_gene: TRBJ1-2
d_gene: TRBD1
abundance: -
CDR3nt: TGCGCCAGCAGCTTGGACAGGGGGCGTGTGTATGGCTACACCTTC
CDR3aa: CASSLDRGRVYGYTF

v_gene: TRBV19
j_gene: TRBJ1-4
d_gene: -
abundance: once
CDR3nt: TGTGCCAGTAGTATATTGGCGGCTTCTAATGAAAAACTGTTTTTT
CDR3aa: CASSILAASNEKLFF

v_gene: TRBV10-3
j_gene: TRBJ2-7
d_gene: -
abundance: -
CDR3nt: TGTGCCATCAGTGAGTCGAGACCGGGGTCCTACGAGCAGTACTTC
CDR3aa: CAISESRPGSYEQYF

v_gene: TRBV7-3
j_gene: TRBJ1-1
d_gene: -
abundance: -
CDR3nt: TGTGCCAGCAGTGGGGAGGGCACTGAAGCTTTCTTT
CDR3aa: CASSGEGTEAFF

v_gene: TRBV6-6
j_gene: TRBJ1-2
d_gene: -
abundance: -
CDR3nt: TGTGCCAGCAGTTACTCGACGGGTGAGGTCACCTTC
CDR3aa: CASSYSTGEVTF

v_gene: TRBV29-1
j_gene: TRBJ2-7
d_gene: TRBD2
abundance: -
CDR3nt: TGCAGCGTTGTTCTGGCGGGACTAGCGGGTTTATACGAGCAGTACTTC
CDR3aa: CSVVLAGLAGLYEQYF

v_gene: TRBV5-1
j_gene: TRBJ2-1
d_gene: TRBD1
abundance: -
CDR3nt: TGCGCCAGCAGCCGCTGGACAGGGGGAAACCTCTACAATGAGCAGTTCTTC
CDR3aa: CASSRWTGGNLYNEQFF

v_gene: TRBV4-1
j_gene: TRBJ1-2
d_gene: TRBD1
abundance: -
CDR3nt: TGCGCCAGCAGCCAGACGGGACAGGGAGACTATGGCTACACCTTC
CDR3aa: CASSQTGQGDYGYTF

v_gene: TRBV18
j_gene: TRBJ2-1
d_gene: -
abundance: -
CDR3nt: TGTGCCAGCTCACCACATGCGGGCCCGGGGAATGAGCAGTTCTTC
CDR3aa: CASSPHAGPGNEQFF

v_gene: TRBV5-1
j_gene: TRBJ2-1
d_gene: TRBD1
abundance: -
CDR3nt: TGCGCCAGCAGCTTTGCTGGACAGGGGGAGGCTGAGCAGTTCTTC
CDR3aa: CASSFAGQGEAEQFF

v_gene: TRBV7-3
j_gene: TRBJ2-1
d_gene: -
abundance: -
CDR3nt: TGTGCCAGCAGCACCCCAAGGGGCAGGGTCAATGAGCAGTTCTTC
CDR3aa: CASSTPRGRVNEQFF